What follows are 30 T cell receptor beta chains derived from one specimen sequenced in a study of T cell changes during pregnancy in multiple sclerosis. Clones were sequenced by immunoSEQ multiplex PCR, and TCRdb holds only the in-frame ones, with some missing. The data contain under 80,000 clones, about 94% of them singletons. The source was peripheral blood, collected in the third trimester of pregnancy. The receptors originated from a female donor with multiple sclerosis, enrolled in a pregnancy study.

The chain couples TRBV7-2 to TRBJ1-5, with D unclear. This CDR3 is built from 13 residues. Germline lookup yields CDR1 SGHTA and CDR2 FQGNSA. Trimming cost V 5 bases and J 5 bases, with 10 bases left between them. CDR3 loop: CASSLNRDQPQHF. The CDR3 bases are TGTGCCAGCAGCCTAAATCGGGATCAGCCCCAGCATTTT.

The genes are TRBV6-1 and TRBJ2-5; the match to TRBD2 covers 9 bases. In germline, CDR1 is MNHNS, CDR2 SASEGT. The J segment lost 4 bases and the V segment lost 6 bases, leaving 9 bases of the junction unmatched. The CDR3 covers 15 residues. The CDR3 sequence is CASRIWTSAGETQYF. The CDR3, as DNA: TGTGCCAGCAGAATATGGACTAGCGCGGGAGAGACCCAGTACTTC.

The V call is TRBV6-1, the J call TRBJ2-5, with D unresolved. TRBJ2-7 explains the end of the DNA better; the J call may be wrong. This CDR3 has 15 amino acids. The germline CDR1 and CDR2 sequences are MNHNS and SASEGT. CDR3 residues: CASSEGPPLPYEQYF. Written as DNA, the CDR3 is TGTGCCAGCAGTGAAGGTCCGCCCCTCCCCTACGAGCAGTACTTC.

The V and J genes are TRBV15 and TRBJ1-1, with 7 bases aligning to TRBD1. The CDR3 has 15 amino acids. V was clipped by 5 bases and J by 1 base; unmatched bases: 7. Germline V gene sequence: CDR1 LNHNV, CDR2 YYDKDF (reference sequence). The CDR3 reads CATSPRTGKNTEAFF. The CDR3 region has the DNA TGTGCCACCAGCCCACGGACAGGAAAGAACACTGAAGCTTTCTTT.

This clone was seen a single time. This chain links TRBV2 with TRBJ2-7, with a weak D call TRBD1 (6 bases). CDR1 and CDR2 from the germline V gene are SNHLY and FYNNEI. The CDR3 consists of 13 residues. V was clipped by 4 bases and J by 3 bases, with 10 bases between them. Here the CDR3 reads CASSGYRDYEQYF. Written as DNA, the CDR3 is TGTGCCAGCAGTGGATACAGGGACTACGAGCAGTACTTC.

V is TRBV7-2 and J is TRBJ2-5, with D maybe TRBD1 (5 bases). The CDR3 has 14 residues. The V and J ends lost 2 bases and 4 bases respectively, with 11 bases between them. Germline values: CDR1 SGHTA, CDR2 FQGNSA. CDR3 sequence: CASSLTPTGETQYF. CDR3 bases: TGTGCCAGCAGCTTAACACCAACAGGAGAGACCCAGTACTTC.

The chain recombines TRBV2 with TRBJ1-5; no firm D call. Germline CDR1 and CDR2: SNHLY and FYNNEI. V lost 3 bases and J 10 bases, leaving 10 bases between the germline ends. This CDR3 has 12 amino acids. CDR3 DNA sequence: TGTGCCAGCAGTGAGCCTCTGGCACCCCAGCATTTT. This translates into CASSEPLAPQHF.

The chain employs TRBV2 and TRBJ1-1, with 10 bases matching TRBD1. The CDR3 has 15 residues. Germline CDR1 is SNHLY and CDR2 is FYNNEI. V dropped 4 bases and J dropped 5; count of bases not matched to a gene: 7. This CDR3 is CASSAHDRGQTEAFF. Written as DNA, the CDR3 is TGTGCCAGCAGTGCACACGACAGGGGGCAGACTGAAGCTTTCTTT.

Written as DNA, the CDR3 is TGTGCCAGCAGCTTAGGGACTAACACAGATACGCAGTATTTT. Translation: CASSLGTNTDTQYF. V and J are TRBV7-8 and TRBJ2-3; possible D gene TRBD2, 6 bases. This CDR3 contains 14 residues. Trimming stripped 1 base from V and 2 bases from J, with 7 bases between. Germline V gives CDR1 SGHVS, CDR2 FQNEAQ.

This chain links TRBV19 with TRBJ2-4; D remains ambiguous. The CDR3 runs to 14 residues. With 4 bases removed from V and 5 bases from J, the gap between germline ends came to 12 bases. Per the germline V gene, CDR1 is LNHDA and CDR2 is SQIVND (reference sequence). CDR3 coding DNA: TGTGCCAGTAGTAACCGAGCTCGGGAAAACATTCAGTACTTC. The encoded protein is CASSNRARENIQYF.

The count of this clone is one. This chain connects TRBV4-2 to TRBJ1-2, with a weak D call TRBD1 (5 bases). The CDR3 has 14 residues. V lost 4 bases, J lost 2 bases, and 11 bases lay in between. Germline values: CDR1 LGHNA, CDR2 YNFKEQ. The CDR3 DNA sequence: TGTGCCAGCAGCCCCCTGAAGGGGAACTATGGCTACACCTTC. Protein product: CASSPLKGNYGYTF.

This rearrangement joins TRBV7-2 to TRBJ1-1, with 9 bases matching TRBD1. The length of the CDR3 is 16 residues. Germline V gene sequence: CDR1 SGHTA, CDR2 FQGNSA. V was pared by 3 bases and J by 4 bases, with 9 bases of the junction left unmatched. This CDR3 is CASSFRQGVTGTEAFF. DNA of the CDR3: TGTGCCAGCAGCTTCCGACAGGGGGTAACCGGCACTGAAGCTTTCTTT.

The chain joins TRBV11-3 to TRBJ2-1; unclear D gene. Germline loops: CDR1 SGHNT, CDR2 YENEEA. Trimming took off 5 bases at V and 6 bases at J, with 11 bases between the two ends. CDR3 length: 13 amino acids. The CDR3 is CASSLPGGNEQFF. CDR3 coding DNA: TGTGCCAGCAGCCTCCCGGGTGGCAATGAGCAGTTCTTC.

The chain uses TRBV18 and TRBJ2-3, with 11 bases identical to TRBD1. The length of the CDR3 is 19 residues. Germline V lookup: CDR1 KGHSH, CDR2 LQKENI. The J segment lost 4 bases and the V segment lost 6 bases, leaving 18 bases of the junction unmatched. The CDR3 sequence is CASSYGTGGTFSRADTQYF. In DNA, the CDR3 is TGTGCCAGCTCGTATGGGACAGGGGGAACGTTCTCCCGGGCAGATACGCAGTATTTT.

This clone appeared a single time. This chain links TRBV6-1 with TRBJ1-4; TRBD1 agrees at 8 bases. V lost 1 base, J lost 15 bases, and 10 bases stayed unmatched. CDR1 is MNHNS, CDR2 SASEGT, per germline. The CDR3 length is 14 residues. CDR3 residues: CASSEDGTGAKLFF. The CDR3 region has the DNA TGTGCCAGCAGTGAAGATGGGACAGGTGCCAAGTTGTTTTTT.

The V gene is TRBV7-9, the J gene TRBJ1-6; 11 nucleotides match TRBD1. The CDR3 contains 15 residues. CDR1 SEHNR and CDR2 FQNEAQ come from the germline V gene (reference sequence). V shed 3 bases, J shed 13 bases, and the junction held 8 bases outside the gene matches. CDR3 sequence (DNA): TGTGCCAGCAGCTTCCCCGGACAGGGGGCCGCGCCCCTCCACTTT. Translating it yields CASSFPGQGAAPLHF.

CDR3 sequence reads: CASSLKGQRYTGELFF. The CDR3 coding sequence is TGTGCCAGCAGCTTAAAGGGACAGCGGTACACCGGGGAGCTGTTTTTT. The V call is TRBV7-3, the J call TRBJ2-2, with 7 bases lining up with TRBD1. The CDR3 is 16 residues long. Trimming took 1 base from V and 3 from J; bases not matched to a gene: 5. Germline CDR1 and CDR2: SGHTA and FQGTGA.

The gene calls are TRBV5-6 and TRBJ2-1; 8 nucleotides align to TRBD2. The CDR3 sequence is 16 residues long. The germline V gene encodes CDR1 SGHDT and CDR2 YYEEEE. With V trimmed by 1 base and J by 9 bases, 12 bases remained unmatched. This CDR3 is CASSLMRGLAGGEQFF. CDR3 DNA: TGTGCCAGCAGCTTGATGCGAGGACTAGCCGGAGGTGAGCAGTTCTTC. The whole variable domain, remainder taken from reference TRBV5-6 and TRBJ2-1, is DAGVTQSPTHLIKTRGQQVTLRCSPKSGHDTVSWYQQALGQGPQFIFQYYEEEERQRGNFPDRFSGHQFPNYSSELNVNALLLGDSALYLCASSLMRGLAGGEQFFGPGTRLTVL.

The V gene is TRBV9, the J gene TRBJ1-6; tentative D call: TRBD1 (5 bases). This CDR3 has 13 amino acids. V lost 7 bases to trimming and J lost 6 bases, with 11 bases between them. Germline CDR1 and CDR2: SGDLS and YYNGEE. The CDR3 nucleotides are TGTGCCAGCGGGACTGGGGGTAATTCACCCCTCCACTTT. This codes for CASGTGGNSPLHF.

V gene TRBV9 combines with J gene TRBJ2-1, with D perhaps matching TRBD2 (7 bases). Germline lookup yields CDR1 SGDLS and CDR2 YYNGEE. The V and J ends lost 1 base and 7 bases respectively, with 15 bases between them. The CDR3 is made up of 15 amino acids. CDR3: CASSVSGGWLNEQFF. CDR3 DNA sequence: TGTGCCAGCAGCGTATCGGGGGGCTGGTTAAATGAGCAGTTCTTC. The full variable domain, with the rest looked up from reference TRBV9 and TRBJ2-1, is DSGVTQTPKHLITATGQRVTLRCSPRSGDLSVYWYQQSLDQGLQFLIQYYNGEERAKGNILERFSAQQFPDLHSELNLSSLELGDSALYFCASSVSGGWLNEQFFGPGTRLTVL.

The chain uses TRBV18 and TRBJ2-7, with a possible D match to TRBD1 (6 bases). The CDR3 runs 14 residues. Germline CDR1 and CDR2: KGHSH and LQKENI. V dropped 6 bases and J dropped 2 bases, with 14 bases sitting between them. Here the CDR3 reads CASSRQALTYEQYF. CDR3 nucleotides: TGTGCCAGCTCGCGACAGGCCCTCACCTACGAGCAGTACTTC.

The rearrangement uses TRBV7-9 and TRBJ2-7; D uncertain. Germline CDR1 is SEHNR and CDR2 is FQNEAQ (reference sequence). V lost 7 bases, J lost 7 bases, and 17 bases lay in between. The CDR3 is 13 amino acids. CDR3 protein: CASTGAAGREQYF. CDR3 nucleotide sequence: TGTGCCAGCACCGGCGCGGCCGGCCGAGAGCAGTACTTC.

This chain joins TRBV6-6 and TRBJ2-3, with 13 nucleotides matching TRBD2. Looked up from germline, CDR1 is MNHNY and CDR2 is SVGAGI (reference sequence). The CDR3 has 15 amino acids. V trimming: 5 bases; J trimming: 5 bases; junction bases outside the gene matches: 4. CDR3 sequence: CASSRLAGGRDTQYF. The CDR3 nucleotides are TGTGCCAGCAGTCGACTAGCGGGGGGTAGAGATACGCAGTATTTT.

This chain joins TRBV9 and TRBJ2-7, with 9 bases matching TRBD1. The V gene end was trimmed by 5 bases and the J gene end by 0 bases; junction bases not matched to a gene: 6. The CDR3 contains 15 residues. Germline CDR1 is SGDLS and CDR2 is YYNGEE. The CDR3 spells CASSPTGGDSYEQYF. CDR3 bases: TGTGCCAGCAGTCCGACAGGGGGTGACTCCTACGAGCAGTACTTC.

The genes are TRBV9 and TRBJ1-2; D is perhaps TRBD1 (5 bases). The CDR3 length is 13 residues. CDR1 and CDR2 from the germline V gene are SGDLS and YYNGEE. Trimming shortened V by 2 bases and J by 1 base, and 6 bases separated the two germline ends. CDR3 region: CASSVDSNYGYTF. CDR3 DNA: TGTGCCAGCAGCGTCGACAGTAACTATGGCTACACCTTC.

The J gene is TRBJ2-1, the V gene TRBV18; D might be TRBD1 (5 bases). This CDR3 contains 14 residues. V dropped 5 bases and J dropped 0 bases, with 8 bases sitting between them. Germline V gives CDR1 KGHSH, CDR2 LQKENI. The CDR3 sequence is CASSDSSSYNEQFF. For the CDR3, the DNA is TGTGCCAGCTCAGACAGCAGCTCCTACAATGAGCAGTTCTTC.

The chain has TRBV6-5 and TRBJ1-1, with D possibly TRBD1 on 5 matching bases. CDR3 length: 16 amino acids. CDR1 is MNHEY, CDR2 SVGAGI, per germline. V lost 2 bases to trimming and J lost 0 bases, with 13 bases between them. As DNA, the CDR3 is TGTGCCAGCAGTTACGTCCCAGGGATTGTGAACACTGAAGCTTTCTTT. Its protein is CASSYVPGIVNTEAFF.

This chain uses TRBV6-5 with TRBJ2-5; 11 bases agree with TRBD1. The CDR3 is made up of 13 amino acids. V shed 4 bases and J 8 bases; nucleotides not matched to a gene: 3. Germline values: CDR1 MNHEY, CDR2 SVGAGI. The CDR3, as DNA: TGTGCCAGCAGTTCCCGGACAGGGGGCACCCAGTACTTC. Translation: CASSSRTGGTQYF.

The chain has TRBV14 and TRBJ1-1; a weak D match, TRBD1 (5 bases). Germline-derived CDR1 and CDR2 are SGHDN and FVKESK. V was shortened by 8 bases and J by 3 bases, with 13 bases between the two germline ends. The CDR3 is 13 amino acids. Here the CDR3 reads CASRGGSDTEAFF. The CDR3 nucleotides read TGTGCCAGCCGCGGGGGGTCGGACACTGAAGCTTTCTTT.

The CDR3 bases are TGTGCCAGCAGTTTTGGGACCGAGGGAGGTGGCTACACCTTC. Its translation is CASSFGTEGGGYTF. J is TRBJ1-2 and V is TRBV6-5; maybe TRBD1 (5 bases). The CDR3 sequence is 14 residues long. Trimming took off 4 bases at V and 7 bases at J, with 16 bases between the two ends. Germline-derived CDR1 and CDR2 are MNHEY and SVGAGI.